This is a list of T cell receptor beta chains from one sample in a study of control samples from healthy donors and cancer patients. TCRdb keeps only in-frame clones here, not all; method: immunoSEQ multiplex PCR. The sample carries tens of thousands of clones, 85% to 95% recorded once. Sequenced input: PBMCs. Receptors were obtained from a man aged 25-45 years with colorectal cancer. The CDR3 runs from the conserved cysteine through the conserved F or W. A D gene is named only where the DNA matches it firmly. The size of a clone is reported for some rows only, either as once, few or many, or as a class for expanded clones.

d_call: TRBD2; j_call: TRBJ2-2; v_call: TRBV5-4; clone_size: -; cdr3_aa: CASSGGANTGELFF; cdr3_nt: TGTGCCAGCAGCGGGGGGGCGAACACCGGGGAGCTGTTTTTT
d_call: -; j_call: TRBJ2-1; v_call: TRBV6-6; clone_size: -; cdr3_aa: CASSWGNEQFF; cdr3_nt: TGTGCCAGCAGTTGGGGCAATGAGCAGTTCTTC
d_call: TRBD1; j_call: TRBJ2-1; v_call: TRBV7-2; clone_size: -; cdr3_aa: CASSSPSDRGRDEQFF; cdr3_nt: TGTGCCAGCAGCTCCCCCTCGGACAGGGGGCGGGATGAGCAGTTCTTC
d_call: -; j_call: TRBJ2-2; v_call: TRBV5-4; clone_size: -; cdr3_aa: CASSSPSRQNTGELFF; cdr3_nt: TGTGCCAGCAGCTCCCCCTCAAGACAGAACACCGGGGAGCTGTTTTTT
d_call: -; j_call: TRBJ1-6; v_call: TRBV19; clone_size: -; cdr3_aa: CASMAVKAYNSPLHF; cdr3_nt: TGTGCCAGTATGGCAGTTAAGGCCTATAATTCACCCCTCCACTTT
d_call: TRBD1; j_call: TRBJ1-5; v_call: TRBV6-5; clone_size: -; cdr3_aa: CASSKQGDGGQPQHF; cdr3_nt: TGTGCCAGCAGTAAACAGGGGGATGGAGGTCAGCCCCAGCATTTT
d_call: -; j_call: TRBJ1-4; v_call: TRBV18; clone_size: -; cdr3_aa: CASSPPPGNEKLFF; cdr3_nt: TGTGCCAGCTCACCGCCTCCAGGGAATGAAAAACTGTTTTTT
d_call: -; j_call: TRBJ1-6; v_call: TRBV7-2; clone_size: -; cdr3_aa: CASSLGGNLNSPLHF; cdr3_nt: TGTGCCAGCAGCTTAGGAGGGAATCTAAATTCACCCCTCCACTTT
d_call: TRBD2; j_call: TRBJ2-1; v_call: TRBV7-2; clone_size: -; cdr3_aa: CASRSRTSGVTYNEQFF; cdr3_nt: TGTGCCAGCAGATCCCGGACTAGCGGGGTGACCTACAATGAGCAGTTCTTC
d_call: -; j_call: TRBJ1-1; v_call: TRBV11-2; clone_size: -; cdr3_aa: CASSLGGTAEAFF; cdr3_nt: TGTGCCAGCAGCTTAGGGGGCACGGCTGAAGCTTTCTTT
d_call: -; j_call: TRBJ2-1; v_call: TRBV5-1; clone_size: -; cdr3_aa: CASSLDSNNEQFF; cdr3_nt: TGCGCCAGCAGCTTGGACAGCAACAATGAGCAGTTCTTC
d_call: -; j_call: TRBJ1-2; v_call: TRBV28; clone_size: -; cdr3_aa: CATYFRYYGYTF; cdr3_nt: TGTGCCACCTACTTTAGGTACTATGGCTACACCTTC
d_call: TRBD1; j_call: TRBJ1-2; v_call: TRBV24-1; clone_size: once; cdr3_aa: CATSDPNRGGGYGYTF; cdr3_nt: TGTGCCACCAGTGATCCGAACAGGGGGGGAGGCTATGGCTACACCTTC
d_call: -; j_call: TRBJ1-2; v_call: TRBV5-4; clone_size: -; cdr3_aa: CASSLWGADYGYTF; cdr3_nt: TGTGCCAGCAGCTTGTGGGGGGCAGACTATGGCTACACCTTC
d_call: TRBD1; j_call: TRBJ2-2; v_call: TRBV24-1; clone_size: -; cdr3_aa: CATSDATGQGDTGELFF; cdr3_nt: TGTGCCACCAGTGACGCCACGGGACAGGGGGACACCGGGGAGCTGTTTTTT
d_call: -; j_call: TRBJ1-2; v_call: TRBV4-1; clone_size: -; cdr3_aa: CASSEGVGINYGYTF; cdr3_nt: TGCGCCAGCAGCGAGGGGGTAGGAATCAACTATGGCTACACCTTC
d_call: -; j_call: TRBJ2-2; v_call: TRBV4-3; clone_size: -; cdr3_aa: CASSHFGGDTGELFF; cdr3_nt: TGCGCCAGCAGCCACTTTGGCGGTGACACCGGGGAGCTGTTTTTT
d_call: -; j_call: TRBJ2-1; v_call: TRBV29-1; clone_size: -; cdr3_aa: CSVEGTGTYREFF; cdr3_nt: TGCAGCGTTGAAGGAACCGGGACATATAGGGAGTTCTTC
d_call: -; j_call: TRBJ1-1; v_call: TRBV30; clone_size: once; cdr3_aa: CAWGQQNTEAFF; cdr3_nt: TGTGCCTGGGGGCAGCAGAACACTGAAGCTTTCTTT
d_call: -; j_call: TRBJ2-7; v_call: TRBV10-1; clone_size: -; cdr3_aa: CASSESGSYEQYF; cdr3_nt: TGCGCCAGCAGTGAGTCAGGGTCTTACGAGCAGTACTTC
d_call: -; j_call: TRBJ1-1; v_call: TRBV14; clone_size: -; cdr3_aa: CASSQVGVGTEAFF; cdr3_nt: TGTGCCAGCAGCCAAGTAGGGGTAGGCACTGAAGCTTTCTTT
d_call: TRBD2; j_call: TRBJ2-2; v_call: TRBV28; clone_size: -; cdr3_aa: CASSPGLVSPGELFF; cdr3_nt: TGTGCCAGCAGTCCCGGACTAGTGAGTCCCGGGGAGCTGTTTTTT
d_call: TRBD1; j_call: TRBJ2-1; v_call: TRBV27; clone_size: -; cdr3_aa: CASSFIPDRGDEQFF; cdr3_nt: TGTGCCAGCAGTTTCATACCGGACAGGGGCGATGAGCAGTTCTTC
d_call: -; j_call: TRBJ2-2; v_call: TRBV18; clone_size: -; cdr3_aa: CASSPGTRTGELFF; cdr3_nt: TGTGCCAGCTCACCCGGAACTCGCACCGGGGAGCTGTTTTTT
d_call: -; j_call: TRBJ1-5; v_call: TRBV19; clone_size: -; cdr3_aa: CASSISSNQPQHF; cdr3_nt: TGTGCCAGTAGTATTAGTAGCAATCAGCCCCAGCATTTT
d_call: -; j_call: TRBJ1-2; v_call: TRBV5-6; clone_size: -; cdr3_aa: CASSGGSYGYTF; cdr3_nt: TGTGCCAGCAGCGGCGGGAGCTATGGCTACACCTTC
d_call: TRBD2; j_call: TRBJ2-1; v_call: TRBV5-6; clone_size: -; cdr3_aa: CASSLVASGGFSYNEQFF; cdr3_nt: TGTGCCAGCAGCTTGGTGGCTAGCGGGGGTTTTTCCTACAATGAGCAGTTCTTC
d_call: TRBD1; j_call: TRBJ2-1; v_call: TRBV19; clone_size: -; cdr3_aa: CASSIDFETGSHNEQFF; cdr3_nt: TGTGCCAGTAGTATAGATTTCGAGACAGGGAGTCACAATGAGCAGTTCTTC
d_call: -; j_call: TRBJ1-2; v_call: TRBV19; clone_size: -; cdr3_aa: CASSIQGPNYGYTF; cdr3_nt: TGTGCCAGTAGTATACAAGGTCCTAACTATGGCTACACCTTC
d_call: TRBD1; j_call: TRBJ2-3; v_call: TRBV5-8; clone_size: -; cdr3_aa: CASSPGQPKSTDTQYF; cdr3_nt: TGTGCCAGCAGCCCGGGACAGCCAAAAAGCACAGATACGCAGTATTTT
d_call: -; j_call: TRBJ2-1; v_call: TRBV9; clone_size: -; cdr3_aa: CASSVGAGSYNEQFF; cdr3_nt: TGTGCCAGCAGCGTAGGGGCAGGCTCCTACAATGAGCAGTTCTTC
d_call: -; j_call: TRBJ1-3; v_call: TRBV3-1/TRBV3-2; clone_size: -; cdr3_aa: CASSQEGTPNTIYF; cdr3_nt: TGTGCCAGCAGCCAAGAGGGGACTCCGAACACCATATATTTT
d_call: TRBD1; j_call: TRBJ1-1; v_call: TRBV6-2/TRBV6-3; clone_size: -; cdr3_aa: CASSYSRTGGQAFF; cdr3_nt: TGTGCCAGCAGTTACTCGAGGACAGGGGGTCAAGCTTTCTTT
d_call: -; j_call: TRBJ2-3; v_call: TRBV6-5; clone_size: -; cdr3_aa: CASTEVLTTDTQYF; cdr3_nt: TGTGCCAGCACCGAGGTCCTCACAACAGATACGCAGTATTTT
d_call: TRBD1; j_call: TRBJ2-1; v_call: TRBV13; clone_size: -; cdr3_aa: CASSLDRGDNEQFF; cdr3_nt: TGTGCCAGCAGCTTGGACAGGGGCGACAATGAGCAGTTCTTC
d_call: TRBD2; j_call: TRBJ2-2; v_call: TRBV4-3; clone_size: -; cdr3_aa: CASSHRYPGLAGDTGELFF; cdr3_nt: TGCGCCAGCAGCCATCGGTACCCAGGACTAGCGGGGGACACCGGGGAGCTGTTTTTT
d_call: -; j_call: TRBJ1-2; v_call: TRBV27; clone_size: -; cdr3_aa: CASSSADRFQNYGYTF; cdr3_nt: TGTGCCAGCAGTTCCGCCGACAGATTTCAGAACTATGGCTACACCTTC
d_call: -; j_call: TRBJ1-2; v_call: TRBV7-9; clone_size: -; cdr3_aa: CASSLGAANYGYTF; cdr3_nt: TGTGCCAGCAGCTTAGGCGCCGCGAACTATGGCTACACCTTC
d_call: TRBD2; j_call: TRBJ2-1; v_call: TRBV10-1; clone_size: -; cdr3_aa: CASSERASGGNGDEQFF; cdr3_nt: TGCGCCAGCAGTGAGCGGGCTAGCGGGGGCAACGGCGATGAGCAGTTCTTC
d_call: TRBD1; j_call: TRBJ2-7; v_call: TRBV2; clone_size: -; cdr3_aa: CASSESDRVGYEQYF; cdr3_nt: TGTGCCAGCAGTGAATCGGACAGGGTGGGTTACGAGCAGTACTTC
d_call: -; j_call: TRBJ2-7; v_call: TRBV4-1; clone_size: -; cdr3_aa: CASSQSREISYEQYF; cdr3_nt: TGCGCCAGCAGCCAATCCAGGGAAATCAGCTACGAGCAGTACTTC
d_call: -; j_call: TRBJ2-1; v_call: TRBV7-2; clone_size: -; cdr3_aa: CASSLQIGGIAYNEQFF; cdr3_nt: TGTGCCAGCAGCTTACAAATCGGGGGCATCGCCTACAATGAGCAGTTCTTC
d_call: TRBD1; j_call: TRBJ2-2; v_call: TRBV19; clone_size: -; cdr3_aa: CASSIGTGRTGELFF; cdr3_nt: TGTGCCAGTAGTATAGGGACAGGCAGGACCGGGGAGCTGTTTTTT
d_call: -; j_call: TRBJ1-3; v_call: TRBV4-3; clone_size: -; cdr3_aa: CASSQDGHGGRSSGNTIYF; cdr3_nt: TGCGCCAGCAGCCAAGATGGGCATGGGGGACGGAGCTCTGGAAACACCATATATTTT
d_call: TRBD1; j_call: TRBJ2-1; v_call: TRBV10-3; clone_size: -; cdr3_aa: CAITEDRAAEQFF; cdr3_nt: TGTGCCATCACAGAAGACAGGGCGGCTGAGCAGTTCTTC
d_call: -; j_call: TRBJ2-1; v_call: TRBV7-9; clone_size: -; cdr3_aa: CASSQYRGSARVVNEQFF; cdr3_nt: TGTGCCAGCAGCCAGTATAGGGGTTCGGCCAGGGTGGTCAATGAGCAGTTCTTC
d_call: -; j_call: TRBJ2-2; v_call: TRBV18; clone_size: few; cdr3_aa: CASSRGPLANTGELFF; cdr3_nt: TGTGCCAGCTCACGAGGGCCGCTCGCGAACACCGGGGAGCTGTTTTTT
d_call: -; j_call: TRBJ2-3; v_call: TRBV6-6; clone_size: -; cdr3_aa: CASGRSDTSTDTQYF; cdr3_nt: TGTGCCAGCGGTCGATCAGATACTAGCACAGATACGCAGTATTTT
d_call: -; j_call: TRBJ2-2; v_call: TRBV5-1; clone_size: once; cdr3_aa: CASSLNVNGELFF; cdr3_nt: TGCGCCAGCAGCTTGAATGTTAACGGGGAGCTGTTTTTT